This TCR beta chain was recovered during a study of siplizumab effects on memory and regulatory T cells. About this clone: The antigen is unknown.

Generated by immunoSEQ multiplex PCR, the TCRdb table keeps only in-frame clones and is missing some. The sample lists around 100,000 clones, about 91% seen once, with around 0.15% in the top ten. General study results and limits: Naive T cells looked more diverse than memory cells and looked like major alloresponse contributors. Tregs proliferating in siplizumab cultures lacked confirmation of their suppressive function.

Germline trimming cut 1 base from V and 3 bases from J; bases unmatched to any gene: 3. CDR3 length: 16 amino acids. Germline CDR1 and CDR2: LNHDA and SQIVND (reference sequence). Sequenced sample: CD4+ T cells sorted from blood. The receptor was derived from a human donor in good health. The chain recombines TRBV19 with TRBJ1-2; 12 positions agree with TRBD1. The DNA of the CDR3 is TGTGCCAGTAGTATAGTCGGGACAGGGGGCGACTATGGCTACACCTTC. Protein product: CASSIVGTGGDYGYTF.